These T cell receptor beta chains were read from a single sample in a study of T-cell reconstitution after alpha-beta-depleted transplantation in children. TCRdb called the PCR reads again in MiXCR, with one record for every CDR3 protein. The sample lists 450,000 to 700,000 distinct CDR3 sequences; over 20% were seen once. The sequencing used PBMCs, collected before TCRalphabeta/CD19-depleted stem cell transplant. All receptors come from a boy under three years old with Wiskott-Aldrich syndrome, due to receive a stem cell transplant. Both conserved end residues are part of each CDR3. Each record gives: J gene, D gene, V gene, clone size, CDR3 DNA, CDR3 protein. The D gene is left open where the match is weak. Expanded clones are given a class, and other clones once, few, many or no size at all.

TRBJ2-1	-	TRBV7-2	few	TGTGCCAGCAGCTTACTCGGGAGCGTTTCTGAGCAGTTCTTC	CASSLLGSVSEQFF
TRBJ2-1	TRBD2	TRBV10-1	-	TGCGCCAGCTCAAGCGGGAGGGACTACAATGAGCAGTTCTTC	CASSSGRDYNEQFF
TRBJ2-7	TRBD1	TRBV4-2	-	TGTGCCAGCAGCCAAGATGGGACAGGGGGCTACGAGCAGTACTTC	CASSQDGTGGYEQYF
TRBJ2-3	-	TRBV27	-	TGTGCCAGCAGTTTATTCGGCAGGGGCACAGATACGCAGTATTTT	CASSLFGRGTDTQYF
TRBJ1-4	-	TRBV5-5	few	TGTGCCAGCAGCCGGGCAGGGACGCGTGAAAAACTGTTTTTT	CASSRAGTREKLFF
TRBJ1-5	-	TRBV12-3/TRBV12-4	few	TGTGCCAGCAGTTTCGGGGTTCCGGTGCCCCAGCATTTT	CASSFGVPVPQHF
TRBJ1-5	TRBD1	TRBV5-6	few	TGTGCCAGCAGCTCGTTTGACAGGGTGGATCAGCCCCAGCATTTT	CASSSFDRVDQPQHF
TRBJ2-2	TRBD1	TRBV27	few	TGTGCCAGCAGACGGACAGGACCAACCAACACCGGGGAGCTGTTTTTT	CASRRTGPTNTGELFF
TRBJ1-1	-	TRBV7-9	-	TGTGCCGTCAAAAGCGGCAGCCTGAACACTGAAGCTTTCTTT	CAVKSGSLNTEAFF
TRBJ2-7	TRBD2	TRBV5-1	-	TGCGCCAGCAGCTTGGATGGCGGGAGGCCGTACGAGCAGTACTTC	CASSLDGGRPYEQYF
TRBJ2-5	TRBD2	TRBV5-4	-	TGTGCCAGCAGCCCCCCCTGGGGGGGCCAAGAGACCCAGTACTTC	CASSPPWGGQETQYF
TRBJ2-1	-	TRBV5-1	-	TGCGCCAGCACCCTCTTGATCGGACAGGGAGGGTACTACAATGAGCAGTTCTTC	CASTLLIGQGGYYNEQFF
TRBJ2-7	-	TRBV12-3/TRBV12-4	few	TGTGCCAGCAGTTTACATGGCAGGAAATACGAGCAGTACTTC	CASSLHGRKYEQYF
TRBJ2-5	TRBD2	TRBV20-1	-	TGCAGTGCTTTCCGCCCTAGCGGGAGAAGGATCCAAGAGACCCAGTACTTC	CSAFRPSGRRIQETQYF
TRBJ2-3	-	TRBV5-6	once	TGTGCCAGCAGCTTTCTGGCGTACAGCACAGATACGCAGTATTTT	CASSFLAYSTDTQYF
TRBJ2-3	TRBD2	TRBV20-1	-	TGCAGTGCTAGTTACGGGGGGAACACAGATACGCAGTATTTT	CSASYGGNTDTQYF
TRBJ1-6	-	TRBV11-3	-	TGTGCCAGCAGCTTAACACCCCGTTCACCCCTCCACTTT	CASSLTPRSPLHF
TRBJ2-2	TRBD1	TRBV5-8	few	TGTGCCAGCAGCTTGCGAGGGACAGGGAACACCGGGGAGCTGTTTTTT	CASSLRGTGNTGELFF
TRBJ2-2	TRBD2	TRBV2	few	TGTGCCAGCAGGTTTTCCCTAGCGGGATCTACCGGGGAGCTGTTTTTT	CASRFSLAGSTGELFF
TRBJ1-1	TRBD1	TRBV5-1	few	TGCGCCAGCAGCTTGGAGGGGGCGAAAGGATCCCAGAACACTGAAGCTTTCTTT	CASSLEGAKGSQNTEAFF
TRBJ2-7	TRBD2	TRBV7-9	-	TGTGCCAGCAGGGCTAGCGGGAGCTCCTACGAGCAGTACTTC	CASRASGSSYEQYF
TRBJ2-5	-	TRBV10-3	-	TGTGCCATCAGCAGAGGGGACTCGTCGCAGTACTTC	CAISRGDSSQYF
TRBJ2-5	-	TRBV5-1	-	TGCGCCAGCAGCCTAGCTCGGACTGTTCAAGAGACCCAGTACTTC	CASSLARTVQETQYF
TRBJ1-2	TRBD1	TRBV5-1	-	TGCGCCAGCAGCTTGGTCGGGACAGGAGTTGGCTACACCTTC	CASSLVGTGVGYTF
TRBJ1-5	-	TRBV7-2	once	TGTGCCAGCAGCCGACTCCCAGGTTCCAATCAGCCCCAGCATTTT	CASSRLPGSNQPQHF
TRBJ2-1	-	TRBV30	once	TGTGCCTGGAGTGCCGGGACCAATGAGCAGTTCTTC	CAWSAGTNEQFF
TRBJ2-3	TRBD2	TRBV27	-	TGTGCCAGCACCGGGGGACTACGATCAGATACGCAGTATTTT	CASTGGLRSDTQYF
TRBJ2-4	TRBD2	TRBV28	few	TGTGCCAGCACCTCCGGGGGGGCCAAAAACATTCAGTACTTC	CASTSGGAKNIQYF
TRBJ2-3	TRBD2	TRBV20-1	-	TGCAGTGCTAGAGGACTAGCAGGAAGTACGCAGTATTTT	CSARGLAGSTQYF
TRBJ2-5	TRBD2	TRBV20-1	few	TGCAGTGCTAGAGATGGCGGGAGGGCCGGGGAGACCCAGTACTTC	CSARDGGRAGETQYF
TRBJ2-1	TRBD2	TRBV20-1	-	TGCAGTGCTAATGAACGGAGCGGGAGGTACTCCTACAATGAGCAGTTCTTC	CSANERSGRYSYNEQFF
TRBJ1-2	TRBD1	TRBV30	once	TGTGCCTGGAGCCCGGACAGGACCTATGGCTACACCTTC	CAWSPDRTYGYTF
TRBJ2-3	-	TRBV5-6	few	TGTGCCAGCAGCCCCACCCGGTTAGATACGCAGTATTTT	CASSPTRLDTQYF
TRBJ1-1	-	TRBV15	few	TGTGCCACCAGCAGAGGGATCGGGGTGAAAGCTTTCTTT	CATSRGIGVKAFF
TRBJ2-1	-	TRBV12-3/TRBV12-4	-	TGTGCCACCAGCGGACTTACCACTTACAATGAGCAGTTCTTC	CATSGLTTYNEQFF
TRBJ2-1	-	TRBV7-2	few	TGTGCCAGCAGCTTAGGGCGGTCCTTAGGGATATGGCTCAATGAGCAGTTCTTC	CASSLGRSLGIWLNEQFF
TRBJ2-2	-	TRBV5-1	-	TGCGCCGGCAGCTTGGCCGGAGGTGGGGACACCGGGGAGCTGTTTTTT	CAGSLAGGGDTGELFF
TRBJ2-7	-	TRBV7-2	few	TGTGCCAGCAGCTTATTTAGTCAGGCTAACTCCTACGAGCAGTACTTC	CASSLFSQANSYEQYF
TRBJ2-1	TRBD1	TRBV24-1	few	TGTGCCACCAGTGATTCAAGGACAGGAACCAATGAGCAGTTCTTC	CATSDSRTGTNEQFF
TRBJ2-7	TRBD2	TRBV12-3/TRBV12-4	few	TGTGCCAGCAGCCTTCGCGGGGGAGGGCGAGGAAACGAGCAGTACTTC	CASSLRGGGRGNEQYF
TRBJ2-1	-	TRBV4-1	-	TGCGCCAGCAGCCAGTTAGATTTCCCCTGGTACAATGAGCAGTTCTTC	CASSQLDFPWYNEQFF
TRBJ2-1	-	TRBV12-3/TRBV12-4	once	TGTGCCAGCAGTAGCTTCGGGGGACGGATATACAATGAGCAGTTCTTC	CASSSFGGRIYNEQFF
TRBJ1-1	-	TRBV20-1	few	TGCAGTGCCCCGGGCCCCCGGGGCACTGAAGCTTTCTTT	CSAPGPRGTEAFF
TRBJ2-1	TRBD2	TRBV9	-	TGTGCCAGCAGCGTCTCCGGGACTAGCGGTCATGAGCAGTTCTTC	CASSVSGTSGHEQFF
TRBJ1-2	-	TRBV5-5	-	TGTGCCAGCAGCTTGTATACAGGGAGTTCTGGCTACACCTTC	CASSLYTGSSGYTF
TRBJ2-6	-	TRBV7-9	-	TGTGCCAGCAGCTACAAGACTTCTGGGGCCAACGGCCTGACTTTC	CASSYKTSGANGLTF
TRBJ2-7	-	TRBV10-3	few	TGTGCCATCAGTGAGGGGTCTTCTAGCTCCTACGAGCAGTACTTC	CAISEGSSSSYEQYF
TRBJ2-1	-	TRBV5-1	many	TGCGCCAGCAGCTTGGACACTAGCAGCTACAATGAGCAGTTCTTC	CASSLDTSSYNEQFF
TRBJ2-7	-	TRBV4-2	-	TGTGCCAGCAGCCAAGATTTCCCGACAGGAACCTACGAGCAGTACTTC	CASSQDFPTGTYEQYF
TRBJ2-5	TRBD2	TRBV20-1	few	TGCAGTGCTAGGACTAGCGGGACAGAGACCCAGTACTTC	CSARTSGTETQYF
TRBJ2-5	TRBD2	TRBV3-1	few	TGTGCCAGCAGCCTGAGTACAGCGGGAGTCCAAGAGACCCAGTACTTC	CASSLSTAGVQETQYF
TRBJ2-1	TRBD1	TRBV5-6	few	TGTGCCAGCAGCCGGACAGGGGTGCGCAATGAGCAGTTCTTC	CASSRTGVRNEQFF
TRBJ2-7	-	TRBV20-1	-	TGCAGTGCCCCCGGGCAGGGAAGGTACGAGCAGTACTTC	CSAPGQGRYEQYF
TRBJ2-5	-	TRBV7-9	-	TGTGCCAGCAGCCTCCTGACTAGTGGGGAGACCCAGTACTTC	CASSLLTSGETQYF
TRBJ2-5	TRBD2	TRBV20-1	-	TGCAGTGCTAGAAGGGCGGGGGTGACCCAAGAGACCCAGTACTTC	CSARRAGVTQETQYF
TRBJ1-4	-	TRBV7-9	few	TGTGCCAGCAGCTTACGGGGGACGCAAAATGAAAAACTGTTTTTT	CASSLRGTQNEKLFF
TRBJ1-2	-	TRBV12-3/TRBV12-4	few	TGTGCCAGCAGGCCGTCCGGGATTGGGGATGGCTACACCTTC	CASRPSGIGDGYTF
TRBJ1-2	-	TRBV29-1	few	TGCAGCGTTGAAGCCGGGAAGATAGATGGCTACACCTTC	CSVEAGKIDGYTF
TRBJ2-2	-	TRBV20-1	-	TGCAGTGCTAGGAGGTTTCCATCGAACACCGGGGAGCTGTTTTTT	CSARRFPSNTGELFF